This T cell receptor (beta chain) is drawn from a study of read filtering for tumor transcriptome and immune sequencing. This library used roughly 430 ng RNA and molecular barcoded adaptors spanning alpha/delta and beta/gamma chains. TCRdb called the reads again in MiXCR, with one record for every CDR3 protein. Of around 40,000 distinct CDR3 sequences in the sample, approximately 14% were seen once. In germline, CDR1 is ENHRY, CDR2 SYGVKD. This CDR3 comprises 14 residues. Trimming cost V 2 bases and J 0 bases, with 6 bases left between them. This clonotype was found many times. The receptor comes from a donor at least 40 years old with multiple myeloma. The chain carries TRBV10-3 and TRBJ2-3; no reliable D call. The sample consisted of a population of CD138-negative cells sorted from bone marrow. CDR3 sequence reads: CAISEEASTDTQYF. DNA for the CDR3: TGTGCCATCAGTGAGGAAGCTAGCACAGATACGCAGTATTTT.